The entry that follows covers one TCR beta chain sequence. What it recognizes is unknown. This sample is drawn from a study of lymphopenia after photon versus proton radiotherapy. The CDR3 consists of 23 residues. The trim removed 0 bases at V and 0 bases at J, leaving 19 bases unmatched. Germline V gene data show CDR1 as SGHDN and CDR2 as FVKESK. The study, taken as a whole, reports: Post-nadir TCR diversity decline inversely tracked overall survival among those who died. Proton therapy kept repertoires fairly stable, unlike photons, which gained effector/memory cells. Authors raise, but do not show, better survival with proton therapy. After the lymphocyte nadir, photon-treated repertoires showed oligoclonal expansion, especially of CD8+ Temra cells.

Repertoires were generated with immunoSEQ multiplex PCR, while TCRdb's copy carries only in-frame clones and drops some. The repertoire includes about 22,000 clones, roughly 90% of them detected once, and around 10% sits in the top ten. This chain joins TRBV14 and TRBJ1-5, with 11 bases identical to TRBD1. The sequence was obtained from a man older than 75 with esophageal cancer. The sequences come from peripheral blood, collected from a patient treated with proton-based radiotherapy. Here the CDR3 reads CASSQDKVGDRTGGMYSNQPQHF. Written as DNA, the CDR3 is TGTGCCAGCAGCCAAGATAAGGTGGGAGATCGGACAGGGGGCATGTATAGCAATCAGCCCCAGCATTTT. The entire variable domain, with the rest obtained from reference TRBV14 and TRBJ1-5, is as follows: EAGVTQFPSHSVIEKGQTVTLRCDPISGHDNLYWYRRVMGKEIKFLLHFVKESKQDESGMPNNRFLAERTGGTYSTLKVQPAELEDSGVYFCASSQDKVGDRTGGMYSNQPQHFGDGTRLSIL.